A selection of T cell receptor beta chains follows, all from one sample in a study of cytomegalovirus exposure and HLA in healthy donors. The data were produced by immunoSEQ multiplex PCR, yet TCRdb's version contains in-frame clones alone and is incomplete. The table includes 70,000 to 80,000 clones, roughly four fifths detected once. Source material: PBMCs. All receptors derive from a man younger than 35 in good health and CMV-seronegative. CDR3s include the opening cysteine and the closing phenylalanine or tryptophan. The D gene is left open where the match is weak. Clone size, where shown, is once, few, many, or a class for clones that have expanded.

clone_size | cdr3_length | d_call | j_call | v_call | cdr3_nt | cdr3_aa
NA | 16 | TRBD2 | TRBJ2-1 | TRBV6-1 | TGTGCCAGCAGTGAAATATTGGCGGGAGCATACAATGAGCAGTTCTTC | CASSEILAGAYNEQFF
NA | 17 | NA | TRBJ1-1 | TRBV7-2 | TGTGCCAGCAGCTTGTTGATGGGCAGGGCATACGACACTGAAGCTTTCTTT | CASSLLMGRAYDTEAFF
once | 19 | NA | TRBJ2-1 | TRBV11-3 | TGTGCCAGCAGCTTAGATCTGGGTCCAGGCAGGGCGGTAGCTTGTGAGCAGTTCTTC | CASSLDLGPGRAVACEQFF
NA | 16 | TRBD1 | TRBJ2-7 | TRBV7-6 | TGTGCCAGCAGCTCCGGGACAGGGGTCCATTACTACGAGCAGTACTTC | CASSSGTGVHYYEQYF
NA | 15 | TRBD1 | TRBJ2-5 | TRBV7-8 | TGTGCCAGCAGCGGACAGGGTTCAGTTCAAGAGACCCAGTACTTC | CASSGQGSVQETQYF
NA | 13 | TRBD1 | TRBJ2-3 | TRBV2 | TGTGCTTACAGGGGGCTCGACACAGATACGCAGTATTTT | CAYRGLDTDTQYF
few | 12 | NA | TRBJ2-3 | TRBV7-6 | TGTGCCAGCAGCGGCCTTGGAGGGCAGGAGTATTTT | CASSGLGGQEYF
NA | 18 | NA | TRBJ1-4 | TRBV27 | TGTGCCAGCAGTCTACGGACCCCACTAGCGTCAACTAATGAAAAACTGTTTTTT | CASSLRTPLASTNEKLFF
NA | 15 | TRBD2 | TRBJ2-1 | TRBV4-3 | TGCGCCAGCAGCCAAGGGACTAGGGCTTTCAATGAGCAGTTCTTC | CASSQGTRAFNEQFF
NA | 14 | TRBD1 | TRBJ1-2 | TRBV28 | TGTGCCAGCAGTTATCAGACAGGGTGGGGTGGCTACACCTTC | CASSYQTGWGGYTF
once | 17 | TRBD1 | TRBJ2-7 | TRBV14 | TGTGCCAGCAGCCAAGATAGGGGGCCAATCTCTACCTACGAGCAGTACTTC | CASSQDRGPISTYEQYF
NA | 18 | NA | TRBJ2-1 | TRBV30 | TGTGCCTGGAGACAGAAACCGGGACAACGAATCTACAAAGATGAGCAGTTCTTC | CAWRQKPGQRIYKDEQFF
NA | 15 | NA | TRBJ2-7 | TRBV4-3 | TGCGCCAGCAGCCAAGAAGGGGCTAGCTCCTACGAGCAGTACTTC | CASSQEGASSYEQYF
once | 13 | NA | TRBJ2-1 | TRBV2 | TGTGCCATCGTTGCGTGGGGCCGGCCTGAGCAGTTCTTC | CAIVAWGRPEQFF
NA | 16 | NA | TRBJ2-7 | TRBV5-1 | TGCGCCAGCAGCTTTTTGCCCTACAGCAGCTCCTACGAGCAGTACTTC | CASSFLPYSSSYEQYF
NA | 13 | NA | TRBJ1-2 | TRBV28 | TGTGCCAGCAGTTTGTCAGGGAGGGATGCCTACACCTTC | CASSLSGRDAYTF
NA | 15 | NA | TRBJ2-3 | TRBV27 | TGTGCCAGCAGTTTTTCACAGATCAGCACAGATACGCAGTATTTT | CASSFSQISTDTQYF
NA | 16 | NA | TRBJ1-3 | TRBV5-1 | TGCGCCAGCAGCTGGTACAGCCTCAGCTCTGGAAACACCATATATTTT | CASSWYSLSSGNTIYF
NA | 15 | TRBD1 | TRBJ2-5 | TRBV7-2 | TGTGCCAGCAGCTCGCGGACAGGCCCCGGGGAGACCCAGTACTTC | CASSSRTGPGETQYF
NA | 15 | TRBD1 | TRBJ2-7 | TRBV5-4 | TGTGCCAGCAGCCCCCGGGACAGACCTTCCTACGAGCAGTACTTC | CASSPRDRPSYEQYF
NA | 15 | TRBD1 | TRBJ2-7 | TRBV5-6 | TGTGCCAGCAGCTTGGTTGGGACAGATAACTACGAGCAGTACTTC | CASSLVGTDNYEQYF
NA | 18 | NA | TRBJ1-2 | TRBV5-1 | TGCGCCATCAGCTTGGCCTCAGAGGGGGTGAGAGCTAACTATGGCTACACCTTC | CAISLASEGVRANYGYTF
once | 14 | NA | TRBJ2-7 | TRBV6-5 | TGTGCCAGCAGCTCCGTGTTCACTAGTTTTGAGCAGTACTTC | CASSSVFTSFEQYF
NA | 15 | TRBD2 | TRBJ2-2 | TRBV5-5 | TGTGCCAGCAGCCTAGCGGGGTTCCGTGAAGGGGAGCTGTTTTTT | CASSLAGFREGELFF
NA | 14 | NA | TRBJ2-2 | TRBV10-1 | TGCGCCACCGTAAATGGGCCGAACACCGGGGAGCTGTTTTTT | CATVNGPNTGELFF
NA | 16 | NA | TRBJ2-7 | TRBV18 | TGTGCCAGCTCACCTCCCGCAGGGCAGGGTTCCTACGAGCAGTACTTC | CASSPPAGQGSYEQYF
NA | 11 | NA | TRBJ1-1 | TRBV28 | TGTGCCAGCCGTACACCCGCTGAAGCTTTCTTT | CASRTPAEAFF
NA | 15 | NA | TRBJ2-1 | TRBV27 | TGTGCCAGCAGTTACGGCGGGAAGCCGGTCCATGAGCAGTTCTTC | CASSYGGKPVHEQFF
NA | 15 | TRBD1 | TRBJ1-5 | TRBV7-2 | TGTGCCAGCAGTCCTGCACAGGGGGCTTATCAGCCCCAGCATTTT | CASSPAQGAYQPQHF
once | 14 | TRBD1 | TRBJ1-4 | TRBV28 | TGTGCCAGCAGACCCGGGACAGTTAATGAAAAACTGTTTTTT | CASRPGTVNEKLFF
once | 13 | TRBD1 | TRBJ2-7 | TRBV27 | TGTGCCAGCAGTTTGAGGGGGCGGTACGAGCAGTACTTC | CASSLRGRYEQYF